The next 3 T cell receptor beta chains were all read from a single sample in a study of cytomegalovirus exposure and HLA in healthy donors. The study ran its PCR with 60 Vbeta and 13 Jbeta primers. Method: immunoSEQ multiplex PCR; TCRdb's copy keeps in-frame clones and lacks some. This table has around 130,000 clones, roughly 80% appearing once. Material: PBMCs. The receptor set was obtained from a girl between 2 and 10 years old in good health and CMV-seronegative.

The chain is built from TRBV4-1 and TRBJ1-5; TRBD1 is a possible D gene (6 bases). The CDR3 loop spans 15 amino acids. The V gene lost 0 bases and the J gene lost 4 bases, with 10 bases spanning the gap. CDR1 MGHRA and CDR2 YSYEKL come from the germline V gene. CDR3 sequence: CASSQDVQGNQPQHF. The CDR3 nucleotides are TGCGCCAGCAGCCAAGATGTCCAGGGGAATCAGCCCCAGCATTTT.

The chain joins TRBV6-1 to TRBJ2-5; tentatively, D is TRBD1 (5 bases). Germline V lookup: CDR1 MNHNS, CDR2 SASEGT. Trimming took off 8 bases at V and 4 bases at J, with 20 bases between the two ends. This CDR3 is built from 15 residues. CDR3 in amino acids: CASRSDKTLLETQYF. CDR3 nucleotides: TGTGCCAGCCGGTCGGACAAGACTTTACTAGAGACCCAGTACTTC.

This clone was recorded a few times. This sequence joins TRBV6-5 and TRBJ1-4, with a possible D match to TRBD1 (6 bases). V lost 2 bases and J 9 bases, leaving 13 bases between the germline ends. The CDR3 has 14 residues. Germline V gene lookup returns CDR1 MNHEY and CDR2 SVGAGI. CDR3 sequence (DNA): TGTGCCAGCAGTTACGTGGGGGCTGGGAAAAAACTGTTTTTT. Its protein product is CASSYVGAGKKLFF.